This TCR beta chain appears in the sequencing data of a study of shared T cell receptors in the human thymus. This clone was counted a few times. There are 13 residues in the CDR3. From germline, CDR1 is MNHNS and CDR2 SASEGT. The junction had 10 bases not matched to a gene; V was cut back by 9 bases and J by 8 bases. Assay used: immunoSEQ multiplex PCR; TCRdb lists only in-frame clones, some missing. The sample carries about 710,000 clones, more than 70% recorded once. These data were likewise used in another study, on human thymus T cells.

The genes are TRBV6-1 and TRBJ2-1; 7 bases are a match to TRBD2. Sequences were obtained from thymocytes. The TCR sequence derives from a boy less than two years old with a congenital heart defect. In nucleotides, the CDR3 is TGTGCCAGAATAGCGGGTCGGGCGTATGAGCAGTTCTTC. Translating it yields CARIAGRAYEQFF.